These T cell receptor beta chains were read from a single sample in a study of shared clonotypes between healthy human individuals. TCRdb's table, derived via immunoSEQ multiplex PCR, lists solely in-frame clones and lacks some. The table records millions of clones, over 85% of them present only once. The source material was naive CD8+ T cells sorted from blood. These receptors all stem from a man between 18 and 29 years old in good health. Each CDR3 is given without its conserved first and last residue. The size of a clone is reported for some rows only, either as once, few or many, or as a class for expanded clones.

clone_size cdr3_length j_call v_call cdr3_aa
. 11 TRBJ2-7 TRBV30 AWSVMPGNEQY
few 12 TRBJ2-5 TRBV5-1 ASSFGGYQETQY
once 12 TRBJ2-7 TRBV9 ASSLGLSSYEQY
. 13 TRBJ2-3 TRBV28 ASSLTGAPTDTQY
. 16 TRBJ1-5 TRBV4-3 ASSQDPPDSESNQPQH
. 12 TRBJ1-6 TRBV5-1 ASSPDRDRTPLH
. 14 TRBJ2-3 TRBV4-1 ASSPSGRASTDTQY
. 10 TRBJ2-3 TRBV13 ASSLLEDTQY
. 15 TRBJ2-7 TRBV1 TSSQDSSSGRPGEQY
. 13 TRBJ2-5 TRBV11-2 ASSLEGLGQETQY
. 11 TRBJ2-7 TRBV6-6 ASREGQTYEQY
. 12 TRBJ2-7 TRBV4-3 ASSPSSDGYEQY
. 12 TRBJ2-1 TRBV5-6 ASSLGDFRNEQF
. 12 TRBJ2-7 TRBV16 ASSQSYGQYEQY
once 10 TRBJ1-1 TRBV11-2 ASSWSGTEAF
. 11 TRBJ2-2 TRBV11-2 ASSWRGDGELF
. 12 TRBJ2-7 TRBV5-6 ASSEGSGSYEQY
. 12 TRBJ1-5 TRBV5-1 ASAAQERGQPQH
. 13 TRBJ1-1 TRBV27 ASSLDRALNTEAF
. 12 TRBJ1-2 TRBV5-6 ASSHPSGIYGYT
. 12 TRBJ1-1 TRBV2 ASSFQGGLSEAF
. 9 TRBJ2-7 TRBV30 AWSITYEQY
. 15 TRBJ1-1 TRBV7-9 ASSPVVGPAGITEAF
. 12 TRBJ1-2 TRBV5-4 ASSLEGAGYGYT
once 10 TRBJ2-2 TRBV7-9 ASTHQSGELF
. 15 TRBJ2-3 TRBV11-2 ASSFSYLAGLTDTQY
. 13 TRBJ2-3 TRBV28 ASSAGDTRTDTQY
. 16 TRBJ2-2 TRBV27 ASSISPFLISNTGELF
. 13 TRBJ2-7 TRBV4-3 ASSQDWPPADEQY
. 12 TRBJ1-2 TRBV7-2 ASSLWAGDYGYT
few 11 TRBJ1-1 TRBV10-3 AISRGMGQEAF
. 11 TRBJ2-1 TRBV7-9 ASSPRLDNEQF
. 13 TRBJ1-2 TRBV7-9 ASSSHSGQGNGYT
. 17 TRBJ2-5 TRBV11-2 ASSLVWDLRLAGEETQY
. 13 TRBJ1-2 TRBV5-6 ASSSGPPLAYGYT
. 11 TRBJ2-5 TRBV7-9 ASSPMGQETQY
few 13 TRBJ1-6 TRBV2 ASSDPDGGNSPLH
. 13 TRBJ2-3 TRBV2 ASTPPAGGRDTQY
. 11 TRBJ2-5 TRBV4-1 ASSQVREETQY
. 13 TRBJ2-1 TRBV4-1 ASSLYPSSYNEQF
. 11 TRBJ1-1 TRBV27 ASSFNRATEAF
. 12 TRBJ1-2 TRBV5-6 ASTWGGGLYGYT
. 11 TRBJ2-2 TRBV9 ASSTSHTGELF
. 12 TRBJ2-7 TRBV27 ASSKTGSGYEQY
. 11 TRBJ1-2 TRBV30 ACHAGTDYGYT
. 14 TRBJ2-1 TRBV6-1 ASSEAPPSSYNEQF
. 14 TRBJ1-5 TRBV27 ASSLSLLGQGQPQH